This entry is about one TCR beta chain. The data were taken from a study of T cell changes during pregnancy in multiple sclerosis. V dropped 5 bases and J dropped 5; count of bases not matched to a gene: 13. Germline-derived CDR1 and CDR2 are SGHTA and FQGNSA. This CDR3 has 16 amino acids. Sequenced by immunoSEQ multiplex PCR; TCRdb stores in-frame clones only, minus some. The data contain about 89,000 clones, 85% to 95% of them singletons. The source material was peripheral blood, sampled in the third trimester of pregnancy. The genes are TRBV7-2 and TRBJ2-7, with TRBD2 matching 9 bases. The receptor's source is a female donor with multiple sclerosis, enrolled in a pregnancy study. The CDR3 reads CASSAAGTSRSDEQYF. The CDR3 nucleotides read TGTGCCAGCAGCGCCGCCGGGACTAGCCGATCAGACGAGCAGTACTTC.